Reported below is one TCR beta chain. Its specificity is not known. This sample is drawn from a study of shared clonotypes between healthy human individuals. Study outcomes and limitations: Depth of sequencing was expected to influence donor clonotype sharing. The sharing of roughly 5% of naive CD4 clonotypes was seen across a few donors. Memory subsets had estimated richness that was generally smaller than that of naive subsets.

The junction had 6 bases not matched to a gene; V was cut back by 5 bases and J by 4 bases. The CDR3 covers 15 residues. Germline lookup yields CDR1 SGHTA and CDR2 FQGNSA. TCRdb's copy holds only in-frame clones and misses some; the assay was immunoSEQ multiplex PCR. The data show more than 2,000,000 clones, over 90% seen once. The sequence came from a man aged 18-30 years in good health. Some clones in this sample may be carry-over from other donors' samples. The chain is built from TRBV7-2 and TRBJ2-1, with TRBD2 identical over 9 bases. The material sequenced was naive CD4+ T cells from PBMCs. Subset defined: CD45RA+ positively selected. This chain's CDR3 is CASSPGLAIYNEQFF. In DNA, the CDR3 is TGTGCCAGCAGCCCGGGACTAGCTATTTACAATGAGCAGTTCTTC. Based on the CDR3 plus reference TRBV7-2 and TRBJ2-1, the full variable domain is GAGVSQSPSNKVTEKGKDVELRCDPISGHTALYWYRQSLGQGLEFLIYFQGNSAPDKSGLPSDRFSAERTGGSVSTLTIQRTQQEDSAVYLCASSPGLAIYNEQFFGPGTRLTVL.